The 11 T cell receptor beta chains below were found in one sample sequenced in a study of T cells in Graves' hyperthyroidism and ophthalmopathy. RNA transcripts provided the source from which TCR beta CDR3 regions were amplified. HTBI primers were employed in a first-round RT-PCR of the TCR CDR3. From the multiplex PCR reads, TCRdb called clonotypes with MiXCR, one entry per CDR3 protein. This table holds under 550,000 distinct CDR3 sequences, less than 20% found once. Material for sequencing was blood. The origin of the receptors is a man aged 35 to 55 with Graves' ophthalmopathy.

This chain links TRBV20-1 with TRBJ2-7; a weak D match, TRBD1 (5 bases). Trimming removed 6 bases from V and 0 bases from J, with 12 bases in between. Germline values: CDR1 DFQATT, CDR2 SNEGSKA (reference sequence). The CDR3 length is 13 residues. CDR3 nucleotides: TGCAGTGCGGGGCCTTTGAGCTCCTACGAGCAGTACTTC. Translated, it gives CSAGPLSSYEQYF.

This clonotype appeared a few times. The chain joins TRBV30 to TRBJ1-5; no clear D. The CDR3 runs 16 residues. CDR1 is GTSNPN, CDR2 SVGIG, per germline (reference sequence). V lost 0 bases and J 0 bases, leaving 12 bases between the germline ends. The CDR3 coding sequence is TGTGCCTGGAGTGTTGTTTCAGCTAATAGCAATCAGCCCCAGCATTTT. Translated, it gives CAWSVVSANSNQPQHF.

The gene calls are TRBV7-9 and TRBJ2-1, with 12 nucleotides matching TRBD2. Germline V gives CDR1 SEHNR, CDR2 FQNEAQ (reference sequence). The CDR3 totals 18 residues. Germline trimming cut 5 bases from V and 2 bases from J; bases unmatched to any gene: 10. Here the CDR3 reads CASSPASGRARAYNEQFF. The CDR3 bases are TGTGCCAGCAGCCCGGCTAGCGGGAGGGCAAGGGCCTACAATGAGCAGTTCTTC.

Here the CDR3 reads CASSSTGRGSSYNEQFF. The CDR3 nucleotides are TGTGCCAGCAGCTCCACGGGGCGGGGGAGCTCCTACAATGAGCAGTTCTTC. The V and J genes are TRBV7-6 and TRBJ2-1; 7 positions match TRBD2. Trimming at V came to 4 bases and at J to 0 bases, leaving 9 bases not matched to a gene. Looked up from germline, CDR1 is SGHVS and CDR2 is FNYEAQ. The CDR3 has 17 residues.

In its sample, this clonotype was seen many times. J is TRBJ2-7 and V is TRBV2, with TRBD1 matching over 7 bases. The germline CDR1 and CDR2 sequences are SNHLY and FYNNEI. With V trimmed by 0 bases and J by 0 bases, 11 bases remained unmatched. The length of the CDR3 is 18 residues. This CDR3 is CASSEALTGRSFSYEQYF. The CDR3 nucleotides read TGTGCCAGCAGTGAAGCGCTGACAGGGAGATCCTTCTCCTACGAGCAGTACTTC.

The chain joins TRBV19 to TRBJ2-1, with 11 nucleotides matching TRBD1. V gave up 7 bases and J gave up 7 bases; unmatched junction bases: 12. The CDR3 is 16 residues long. From germline, CDR1 is LNHDA and CDR2 SQIVND (reference sequence). The CDR3 nucleotides are TGTGCCAGTAATCGCCCCTCCGGACAGGGGGCGAATGAGCAGTTCTTC. Translated, it gives CASNRPSGQGANEQFF.

The rearrangement uses TRBV15 and TRBJ1-4, with 7 bases identical to TRBD1. The CDR3 is made up of 19 amino acids. Trimming at V came to 0 bases and at J to 3 bases, leaving 13 bases not matched to a gene. Germline assignment: CDR1 LNHNV and CDR2 YYDKDF (reference sequence). CDR3 in amino acids: CATSRDRGDSRGANEKLFF. In DNA, the CDR3 is TGTGCCACCAGCAGAGATCGGGGGGACAGCCGCGGAGCTAATGAAAAACTGTTTTTT. The full variable domain, rest sourced from reference TRBV15 and TRBJ1-4, is DAMVIQNPRYQVTQFGKPVTLSCSQTLNHNVMYWYQQKSSQAPKLLFHYYDKDFNNEADTPDNFQSRRPNTSFCFLDIRSPGLGDTAMYLCATSRDRGDSRGANEKLFFGSGTQLSVL.

At least ten counts were recorded for this clonotype. The chain couples TRBV6-1 to TRBJ2-1, with D perhaps matching TRBD2 (6 bases). Trimming took 8 bases from V and 4 from J, leaving 12 bases between them. Germline CDR1 reads MNHNS; CDR2 reads SASEGT. The CDR3 is 13 amino acids. The CDR3 loop reads CASRTGLYNEQFF. The CDR3 coding sequence is TGTGCCAGCCGGACGGGACTTTACAATGAGCAGTTCTTC.

This clonotype was detected ten times or more. The chain has TRBV2 and TRBJ2-3, with D possibly TRBD2 on 5 matching bases. The CDR3 covers 12 residues. The V end was cut by 6 bases, the J end by 5 bases, with 9 bases between. Germline CDR1 reads SNHLY; CDR2 reads FYNNEI. The chain's CDR3 is CASSLARDTQYF. The CDR3 region has the DNA TGTGCCAGCAGCCTAGCTAGAGATACGCAGTATTTT.

This sequence joins TRBV20-1 and TRBJ1-3, with unresolved D. Germline V gene lookup returns CDR1 DFQATT and CDR2 SNEGSKA (reference sequence). Trimming left V 3 bases short and J 4 bases short, with 7 bases between. This CDR3 region has 12 residues. The CDR3 loop is CSARPQGNTIYF. The CDR3 nucleotides read TGCAGTGCTAGGCCCCAGGGAAACACCATATATTTT.

This chain uses TRBV29-1 with TRBJ2-3; D is ambiguous. V lost 6 bases and J 10 bases, leaving 17 bases between the germline ends. Germline V gives CDR1 SQVTM, CDR2 ANQGSEA. The CDR3 is 12 amino acids. CDR3 region: CSVPRPPGAQYF. CDR3 coding DNA: TGCAGCGTCCCCCGCCCTCCTGGGGCGCAGTATTTT.